This T cell receptor (beta chain) derives from a study of cytomegalovirus exposure and HLA in healthy donors. A remark on this clone: Its antigen is not identified.

60 Vbeta and 13 Jbeta primers were used in PCR. Sequencing was performed with immunoSEQ multiplex PCR; in TCRdb, only in-frame clones are kept and a portion is missing. The data include about 160,000 clones; the top ten clones carry around 1.4%. Trimming pared 0 bases from V and 3 bases from J, leaving 9 bases between. The CDR3 is made up of 15 amino acids. From germline, CDR1 is SGHRS and CDR2 YFSETQ. Points from the study as a whole: Per a later analysis, HLA-associated TCR beta chains showed more clonal expansion than other, equally common TCR beta chains.

The sample was PBMCs. The TCR was taken from a woman aged 55 to 70 in good health and CMV-seronegative. The J gene is TRBJ1-4, the V gene TRBV5-1, with D tentatively TRBD1 (6 bases). The DNA of the CDR3 is TGCGCCAGCAGCTTGGGGGACACCGCTAATGAAAAACTGTTTTTT. Translation: CASSLGDTANEKLFF. Full variable domain (remainder filled in from reference TRBV5-1 and TRBJ1-4): KAGVTQTPRYLIKTRGQQVTLSCSPISGHRSVSWYQQTPGQGLQFLFEYFSETQRNKGNFPGRFSGRQFSNSRSEMNVSTLELGDSALYLCASSLGDTANEKLFFGSGTQLSVL.